This TCR beta chain comes out of a study of blood T cell repertoires in COVID-19. Study overall: The cDNA or gDNA used as material had been derived from T cells, B-cell-depleted T cells, or PBMCs.

Profiled with immunoSEQ multiplex PCR; TCRdb holds only in-frame clones, not every one. The table has around 150,000 clones, about 80% seen once; the top ten hold 9.5% to 11%. Germline-derived CDR1 and CDR2 are SGHDN and FVKESK. The CDR3 contains 15 residues. V dropped 4 bases and J dropped 3; count of bases not matched to a gene: 3. The specimen sequenced was PBMCs or T cells enriched from blood (not recorded which). The chain joins TRBV14 to TRBJ2-1; 10 bases map to TRBD2. The TCR sequence derives from a man aged 45-65 years who had recovered from COVID-19. CDR3 DNA: TGTGCCAGCAGCCTCTTAGCGGGGGGCTACAATGAGCAGTTCTTC. This gives the protein CASSLLAGGYNEQFF. The full variable domain, its missing parts supplied by reference TRBV14 and TRBJ2-1, is EAGVTQFPSHSVIEKGQTVTLRCDPISGHDNLYWYRRVMGKEIKFLLHFVKESKQDESGMPNNRFLAERTGGTYSTLKVQPAELEDSGVYFCASSLLAGGYNEQFFGPGTRLTVL.